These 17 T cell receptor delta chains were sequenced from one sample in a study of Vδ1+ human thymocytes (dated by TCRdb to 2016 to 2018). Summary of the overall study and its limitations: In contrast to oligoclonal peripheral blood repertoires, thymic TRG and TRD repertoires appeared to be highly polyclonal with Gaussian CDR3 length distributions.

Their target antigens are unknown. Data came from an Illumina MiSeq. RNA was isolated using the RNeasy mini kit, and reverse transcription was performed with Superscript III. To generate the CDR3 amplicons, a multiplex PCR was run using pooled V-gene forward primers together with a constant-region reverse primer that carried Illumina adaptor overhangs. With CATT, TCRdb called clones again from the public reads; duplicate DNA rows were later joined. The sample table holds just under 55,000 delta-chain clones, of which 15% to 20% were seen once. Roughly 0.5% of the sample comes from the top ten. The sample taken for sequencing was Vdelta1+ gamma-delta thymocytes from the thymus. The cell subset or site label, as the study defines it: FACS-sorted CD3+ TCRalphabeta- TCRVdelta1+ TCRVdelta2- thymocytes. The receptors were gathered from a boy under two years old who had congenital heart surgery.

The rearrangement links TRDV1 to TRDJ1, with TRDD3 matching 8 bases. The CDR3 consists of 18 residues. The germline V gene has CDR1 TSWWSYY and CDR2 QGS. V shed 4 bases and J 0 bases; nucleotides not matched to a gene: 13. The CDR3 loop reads CALGGSVVGGGYTDKLIF. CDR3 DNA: TGTGCTCTTGGGGGGTCTGTAGTGGGTGGGGGATACACCGATAAACTCATCTTT.

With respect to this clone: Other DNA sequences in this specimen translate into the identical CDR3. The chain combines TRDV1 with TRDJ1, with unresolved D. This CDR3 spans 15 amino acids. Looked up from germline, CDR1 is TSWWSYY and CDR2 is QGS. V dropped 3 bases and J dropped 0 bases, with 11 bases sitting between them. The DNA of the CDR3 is TGTGCTCTTGGGGATCCGCCGGGAGACACCGATAAACTCATCTTT. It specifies CALGDPPGDTDKLIF.

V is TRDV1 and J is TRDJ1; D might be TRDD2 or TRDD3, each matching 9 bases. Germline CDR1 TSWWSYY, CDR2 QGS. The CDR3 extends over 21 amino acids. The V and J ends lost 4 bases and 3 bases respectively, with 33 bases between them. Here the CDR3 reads CALGVVPSYPGGSGGADKLIF. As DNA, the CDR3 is TGTGCTCTTGGGGTTGTTCCTTCCTACCCTGGGGGATCCGGTGGGGCCGATAAACTCATCTTT.

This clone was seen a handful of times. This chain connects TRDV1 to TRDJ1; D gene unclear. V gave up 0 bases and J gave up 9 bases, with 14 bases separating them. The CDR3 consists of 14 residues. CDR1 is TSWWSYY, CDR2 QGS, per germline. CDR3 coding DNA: TGTGCTCTTGGGGAACTAGGAGTCCCCTCCCAACTCATCTTT. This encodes CALGELGVPSQLIF.

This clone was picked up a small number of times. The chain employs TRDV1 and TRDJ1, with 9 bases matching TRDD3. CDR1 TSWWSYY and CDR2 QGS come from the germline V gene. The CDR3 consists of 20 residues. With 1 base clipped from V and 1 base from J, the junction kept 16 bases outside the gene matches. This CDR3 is CALGEPLIALLGEPTDKLIF. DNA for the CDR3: TGTGCTCTTGGGGAACCTTTAATAGCGTTACTGGGGGAACCCACCGATAAACTCATCTTT.

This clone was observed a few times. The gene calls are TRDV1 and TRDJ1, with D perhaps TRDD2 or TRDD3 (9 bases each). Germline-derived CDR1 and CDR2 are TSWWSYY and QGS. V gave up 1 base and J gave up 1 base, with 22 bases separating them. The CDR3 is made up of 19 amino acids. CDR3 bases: TGTGCTCTTGGGGAACCTCGGCCTTCCTACTGGGGGACCACCGATAAACTCATCTTT. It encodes CALGEPRPSYWGTTDKLIF.

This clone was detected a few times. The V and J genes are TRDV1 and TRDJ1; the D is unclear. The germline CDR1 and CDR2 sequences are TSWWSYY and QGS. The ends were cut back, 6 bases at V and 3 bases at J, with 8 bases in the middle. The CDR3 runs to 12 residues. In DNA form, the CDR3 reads TGTGCTCTTGGTTGGGTCGCCGATAAACTCATCTTT. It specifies CALGWVADKLIF.

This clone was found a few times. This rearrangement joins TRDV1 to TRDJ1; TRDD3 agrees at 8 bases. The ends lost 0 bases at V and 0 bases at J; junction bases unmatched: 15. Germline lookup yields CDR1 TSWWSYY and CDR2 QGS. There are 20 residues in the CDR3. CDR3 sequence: CALGELSGLNWGPHTDKLIF. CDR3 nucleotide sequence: TGTGCTCTTGGGGAACTAAGTGGGCTTAACTGGGGGCCCCACACCGATAAACTCATCTTT.

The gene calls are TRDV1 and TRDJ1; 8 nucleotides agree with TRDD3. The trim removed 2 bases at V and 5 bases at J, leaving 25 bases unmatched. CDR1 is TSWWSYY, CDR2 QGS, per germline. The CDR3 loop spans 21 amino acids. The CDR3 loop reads CALGENYNWGVQGPVTDKLIF. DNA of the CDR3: TGTGCTCTTGGGGAAAACTACAACTGGGGGGTACAGGGACCTGTTACAGATAAACTCATCTTT.

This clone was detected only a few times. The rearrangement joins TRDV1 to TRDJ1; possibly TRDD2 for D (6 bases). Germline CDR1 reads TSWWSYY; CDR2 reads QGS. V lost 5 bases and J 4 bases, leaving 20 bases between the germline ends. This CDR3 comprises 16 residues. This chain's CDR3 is CALGPRPLLRNDKLIF. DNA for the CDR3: TGTGCTCTTGGGCCCCGGCCTCTCCTACGTAACGATAAACTCATCTTT.

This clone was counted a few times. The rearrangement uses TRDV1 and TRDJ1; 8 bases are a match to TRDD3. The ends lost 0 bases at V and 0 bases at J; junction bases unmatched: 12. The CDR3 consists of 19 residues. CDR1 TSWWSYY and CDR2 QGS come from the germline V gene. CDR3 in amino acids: CALGELSEWGIPYTDKLIF. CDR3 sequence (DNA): TGTGCTCTTGGGGAACTATCGGAATGGGGGATCCCCTACACCGATAAACTCATCTTT.

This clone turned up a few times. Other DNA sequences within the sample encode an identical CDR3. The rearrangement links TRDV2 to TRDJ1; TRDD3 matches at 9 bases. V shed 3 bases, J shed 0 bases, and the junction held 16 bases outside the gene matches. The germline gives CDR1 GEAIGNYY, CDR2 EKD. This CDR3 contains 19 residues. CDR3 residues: CACDRGRLLGDTDTDKLIF. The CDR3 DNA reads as TGTGCCTGTGACCGGGGTCGGCTACTGGGGGACACGGACACCGATAAACTCATCTTT.

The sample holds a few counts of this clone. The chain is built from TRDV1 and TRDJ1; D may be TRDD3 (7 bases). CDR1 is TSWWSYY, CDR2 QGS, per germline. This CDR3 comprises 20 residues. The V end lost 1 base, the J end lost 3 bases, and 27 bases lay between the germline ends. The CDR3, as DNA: TGTGCTCTTGGGGAACATCCTACGCTACTGGGGATCGGATTTCCCGATAAACTCATCTTT. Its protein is CALGEHPTLLGIGFPDKLIF.

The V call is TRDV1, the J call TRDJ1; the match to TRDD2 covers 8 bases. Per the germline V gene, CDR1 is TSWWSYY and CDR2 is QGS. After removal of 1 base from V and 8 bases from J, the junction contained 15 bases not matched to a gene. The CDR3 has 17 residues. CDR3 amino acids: CALGEHFLRRPGQKLIF. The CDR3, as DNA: TGTGCTCTTGGGGAACACTTCCTACGTCGGCCTGGACAAAAACTCATCTTT.

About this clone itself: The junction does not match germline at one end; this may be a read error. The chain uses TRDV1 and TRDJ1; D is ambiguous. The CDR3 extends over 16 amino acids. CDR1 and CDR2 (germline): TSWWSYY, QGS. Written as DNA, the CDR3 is TGTGCTCTTGGGGAAAGGCGGATCAGCACCACCGATAAAATCATCTTT. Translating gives CALGERRISTTDKIIF.

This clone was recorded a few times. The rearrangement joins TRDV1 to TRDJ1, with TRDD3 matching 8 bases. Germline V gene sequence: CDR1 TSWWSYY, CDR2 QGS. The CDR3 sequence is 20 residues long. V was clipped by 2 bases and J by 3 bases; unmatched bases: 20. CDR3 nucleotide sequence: TGTGCTCTTGGGGAAGGGCCCCTAAGGCGTGGGGGGATAAGGCCCGATAAACTCATCTTT. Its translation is CALGEGPLRRGGIRPDKLIF.

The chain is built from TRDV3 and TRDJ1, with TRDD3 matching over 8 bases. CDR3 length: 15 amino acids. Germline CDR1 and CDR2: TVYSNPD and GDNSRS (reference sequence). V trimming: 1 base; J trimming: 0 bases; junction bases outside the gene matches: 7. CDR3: CAFNLGDSYTDKLIF. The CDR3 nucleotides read TGTGCCTTTAACCTGGGGGACTCGTACACCGATAAACTCATCTTT.